The rows below give T cell receptor beta chains drawn from one sample of a study of T cells expressing NK-cell markers. TCRdb processed the 5' RACE reads again and assigns one entry to each CDR3 protein, with no DNA. The listing records 500,000 to 700,000 distinct CDR3 sequences. The sample taken for sequencing was blood T cells: a sorted CD56 or NKG2C T cell subset, CD4+ or CD8+ T cells, or bulk PBMC T cells (not recorded which). These receptors all come from a man between 18 and 35 years old in good health. The CDR3 runs from the conserved cysteine through the conserved F or W.

cdr3_aa,v_call,j_call
CAISGLISGRSDTQYF,TRBV10-3,TRBJ2-3
CSVREAGRRILDEQFF,TRBV29-1,TRBJ2-1
CASSYRGQRGGNEQFF,TRBV6-2/TRBV6-3,TRBJ2-1
CASSPGTSGRTTYEQYF,TRBV12-3/TRBV12-4,TRBJ2-7
CSANSRDASNQPQHF,TRBV20-1,TRBJ1-5
CSVELSGTTYNEQFF,TRBV29-1,TRBJ2-1
CASKQGLLQETQYF,TRBV12-3/TRBV12-4,TRBJ2-5
CASRETYRGTDSPLHF,TRBV27,TRBJ1-6
CASSPVQADEQYF,TRBV14,TRBJ2-7
CASSQDPLPGYGYTF,TRBV14,TRBJ1-2
CASSTARSGRRYEQYF,TRBV2,TRBJ2-7
CASSLKVAAGDNEQFF,TRBV7-7,TRBJ2-1
CASSLGNSGSTDTQYF,TRBV11-2,TRBJ2-3
CASSRGLARVETQYF,TRBV27,TRBJ2-5
CASTRQGRNGYTF,TRBV2,TRBJ1-2
CASSDELAEAYNEQFF,TRBV2,TRBJ2-1
CASSPDRLRNIQYF,TRBV7-8,TRBJ2-4
CASSSPGPYNYGYTF,TRBV7-9,TRBJ1-2
CASSLVLAPKYYEQYF,TRBV7-2,TRBJ2-7
CASSLGPPETQYF,TRBV12-3/TRBV12-4,TRBJ2-5
CASSFNPGGDGYTF,TRBV5-6,TRBJ1-2
CASSPDRGLETQYF,TRBV18,TRBJ2-5
CASSHQWEQETQYF,TRBV16,TRBJ2-5
CASSLATGPNYGYTF,TRBV12-3/TRBV12-4,TRBJ1-2
CASTPGGGRVRGYTF,TRBV12-3/TRBV12-4,TRBJ1-2
CAISGEGLAKNIQYF,TRBV10-3,TRBJ2-4
CASSFASIGDTQYF,TRBV5-6,TRBJ2-3
CATSDWDEQFF,TRBV24-1,TRBJ2-1
CASSLLAATDTQYF,TRBV12-3/TRBV12-4,TRBJ2-3